The T cell receptor (beta chain) under discussion was sequenced for a study of shared clonotypes between healthy human individuals. Study summary: The donors, a couple of women and a few men, were aged 18 to 49. Researchers assigned three CD4 naive, three CD4 memory, two CD8 naive and one CD8 memory plate to each donor.

This table comes from immunoSEQ multiplex PCR, and its TCRdb copy is limited to in-frame clones, with some not included. The sample records about 1.5 million clones, approximately 97% being singletons. The investigators split CD4+ cells into a CD45RA+ naive subset and a CD45RA-negative memory subset. V dropped 4 bases and J dropped 6 bases, with 12 bases sitting between them. CDR1 and CDR2 from the germline V gene are SGDLS and YYNGEE. The CDR3 runs to 13 residues. General study findings and limits: Larger richness was generally estimated for naive than memory subsets.

A note on this clone: The target antigen is unknown.

The V gene is TRBV9, the J gene TRBJ2-3; D gene uncertain. This clonotype was obtained from a man aged 25 to 45 in good health. Material: naive CD4+ T cells sorted from blood. Subset defined: CD45RA+ positively selected. As DNA, the CDR3 is TGTGCCAGCAGCCCATACCCCACCGATACGCAGTATTTT. Its protein is CASSPYPTDTQYF.